A single sample gave rise to the 27 T cell receptor beta chains below, sequenced in a study of neurological immune-mediated disorders. TCRdb reprocessed the 5' RACE reads with MiXCR, giving one entry per CDR3 protein. The repertoire holds tens of thousands of distinct CDR3 sequences, with roughly 13% as singletons. Sequencing was performed on PBMCs. The receptors shown here come from a woman aged 60-70 years with HTLV-1-associated myelopathy (HAM/TSP).

This clonotype was observed many times. The rearrangement joins TRBV29-1 to TRBJ2-1; 9 bases align to TRBD1. This CDR3 comprises 14 residues. Germline V CDR1 and CDR2: SQVTM, ANQGSEA. J was trimmed by 9 bases and V by 2 bases; bases with no gene match: 8. The CDR3 nucleotides are TGCAGCGTTGAATACGGGACAGGGAACCGTGAGCAGTTCTTC. Protein sequence: CSVEYGTGNREQFF.

This clonotype has a count of ten or more. V and J are TRBV20-1 and TRBJ2-2; TRBD2 agrees at 10 bases. The CDR3 loop spans 16 amino acids. Germline V gene data show CDR1 as DFQATT and CDR2 as SNEGSKA (reference sequence). Trimming at V came to 6 bases and at J to 4 bases, leaving 11 bases not matched to a gene. The CDR3 region has the DNA TGCAGTGCCTCTAGCGGGAGAGTAGGAGGCACCGGGGAGCTGTTTTTT. Protein: CSASSGRVGGTGELFF.

In this sample, this clonotype turned up many times. The chain is built from TRBV6-1 and TRBJ1-2; a weak D match, TRBD1 (5 bases). Germline values: CDR1 MNHNS, CDR2 SASEGT. The V end was cut by 5 bases, the J end by 8 bases, with 18 bases between. This CDR3 comprises 14 residues. CDR3 DNA: TGTGCCAGCAGTTTTAAAGAGGGTTGGGGGGGCTACACCTTC. This sequence encodes CASSFKEGWGGYTF.

Notes on this clonotype: Since the CDR3 does not end with the conserved phenylalanine or tryptophan, this likely comes from a read error. CDR3 coding DNA: TGTGCCAGCTCAGGGACAGATCTCTACGAGCAGTACTTA. Translated, it gives CASSGTDLYEQYL. The chain couples TRBV18 to TRBJ2-7; 7 nucleotides align to TRBD1. Germline trimming cut 5 bases from V and 3 bases from J; bases unmatched to any gene: 4. Germline CDR1 reads KGHSH; CDR2 reads LQKENI. The CDR3 sequence is 13 residues long.

This clonotype showed up just a few times. The chain employs TRBV7-2 and TRBJ1-5; D is undetermined. This CDR3 comprises 14 residues. Looked up from germline, CDR1 is SGHTA and CDR2 is FQGNSA. With 1 base removed from V and 5 bases from J, the gap between germline ends came to 9 bases. This chain's CDR3 is CASSLGRDDQPQHF. CDR3 DNA sequence: TGTGCCAGCAGCTTAGGGAGAGATGATCAGCCCCAGCATTTT.

This clonotype occurred many times. The V gene is TRBV2, the J gene TRBJ2-1, with 7 bases that match TRBD1. CDR3 length: 16 residues. Trimming removed 3 bases from V and 6 bases from J; junction bases left unmatched: 11. From germline, CDR1 is SNHLY and CDR2 FYNNEI. CDR3 loop: CASSEAWRPGGNEQFF. Written as DNA, the CDR3 is TGTGCCAGCAGTGAGGCGTGGCGGCCAGGGGGCAATGAGCAGTTCTTC.

This clonotype has ten or more counts. The rearrangement uses TRBV6-5 and TRBJ2-2, with D perhaps matching TRBD2 (5 bases). V dropped 0 bases and J dropped 6 bases, with 11 bases sitting between them. Germline V lookup: CDR1 MNHEY, CDR2 SVGAGI. CDR3 length: 15 residues. The CDR3 DNA follows: TGTGCCAGCAGTTACTCTCGGGGAGCTGCCGGGGAGCTGTTTTTT. Translating it yields CASSYSRGAAGELFF.

This clonotype was seen more than once but under ten times. V usage is TRBV15 and J usage is TRBJ2-2; D gene uncertain. The V gene lost 0 bases and the J gene lost 5 bases, with 4 bases spanning the gap. Per the germline V gene, CDR1 is LNHNV and CDR2 is YYDKDF (reference sequence). The CDR3 sequence is 13 residues long. CDR3 nucleotides: TGTGCCACCAGCAGAGAAAGGACCGGGGAGCTGTTTTTT. The encoded protein is CATSRERTGELFF.

This clonotype has just a few counts. The V and J genes are TRBV18 and TRBJ1-5, with 7 bases that match TRBD1. CDR3 length equals 13 residues. CDR1 is KGHSH and CDR2 is LQKENI in the germline V gene. Trimming took 5 bases from V and 4 from J; bases not matched to a gene: 2. In DNA form, the CDR3 reads TGTGCCAGCTCATCGGACAGGAATCAGCCCCAGCATTTT. Translating it yields CASSSDRNQPQHF.

Many counts were recorded for this clonotype. This chain connects TRBV6-6 to TRBJ2-5; possible D gene TRBD2, 5 bases. Germline V gene data show CDR1 as MNHNY and CDR2 as SVGAGI (reference sequence). Deletions cut 2 bases from V and 1 base from J, with 8 bases between. The CDR3 runs to 14 residues. DNA of the CDR3: TGTGCCAGCAGTTACCCAGAGGGCCAAGAGACCCAGTACTTC. It codes for CASSYPEGQETQYF.

This clonotype was observed at least ten times. The gene calls are TRBV6-1 and TRBJ1-5, with 9 bases lining up with TRBD1. In germline, CDR1 is MNHNS, CDR2 SASEGT. CDR3 length: 12 residues. V lost 6 bases to trimming and J lost 6 bases; unmatched junction nucleotides: 0. CDR3 nucleotides: TGTGCCAGCAGGGACAGGGGTCAGCCCCAGCATTTT. Protein product: CASRDRGQPQHF.

The chain is built from TRBV5-4 and TRBJ2-3, with TRBD1 identical over 7 bases. This CDR3 is built from 15 residues. V gave up 3 bases and J gave up 2 bases; unmatched junction bases: 6. The germline V gene has CDR1 SGHNT and CDR2 YYREEE (reference sequence). The CDR3 nucleotides are TGTGCCAGCAGCTCTGGGGACAGAGTCACAGATACGCAGTATTTT. It encodes CASSSGDRVTDTQYF.

Ten or more counts support this clonotype. This rearrangement joins TRBV5-1 to TRBJ2-5, with 8 bases lining up with TRBD1. The CDR3 has 13 amino acids. Germline V CDR1 and CDR2: SGHRS, YFSETQ. J gave up 5 bases and V 3 bases, and 3 bases lay outside the gene matches. CDR3 region: CASSSDRGETQYF. CDR3 nucleotide sequence: TGCGCCAGCAGCTCCGACAGGGGTGAGACCCAGTACTTC.

Only one count was recorded for this clonotype. The chain is built from TRBV29-1 and TRBJ2-7; the match to TRBD2 covers 10 bases. Per the germline V gene, CDR1 is SQVTM and CDR2 is ANQGSEA. J was trimmed by 5 bases and V by 2 bases; bases with no gene match: 3. The CDR3 contains 13 residues. DNA for the CDR3: TGCAGCGTTGAACCTAGCGGGAGAGACGAGCAGTACTTC. Amino acid sequence: CSVEPSGRDEQYF.

This clonotype was counted at least ten times. The chain is built from TRBV5-1 and TRBJ2-3, with 10 positions matching TRBD2. Trimming took 0 bases from V and 3 from J; bases not matched to a gene: 10. This CDR3 comprises 18 residues. Looked up from germline, CDR1 is SGHRS and CDR2 is YFSETQ. The CDR3 is CASSLVASGSGSTDTQYF. The CDR3 coding sequence is TGCGCCAGCAGCTTGGTGGCTAGCGGGAGTGGTTCGACAGATACGCAGTATTTT.

This clonotype has a count of ten or more. This sequence joins TRBV5-7 and TRBJ2-5, with unresolved D. TRBV5-7 is an open reading frame whose function is uncertain. V lost 1 base, J lost 10 bases, and 17 bases lay in between. The CDR3 runs 14 residues. Written as DNA, the CDR3 is TGTGCCAGCAGCTTGAGCTCGTTCTGGTGGGACCAGTACTTC. It is translated as CASSLSSFWWDQYF.

Remarks on this clonotype: This CDR3 is missing its conserved last phenylalanine or tryptophan, likely due to a read error. V is TRBV29-1 and J is TRBJ2-3, with 9 bases matching TRBD2. The CDR3 is 16 residues long. The germline V gene has CDR1 SQVTM and CDR2 ANQGSEA. The V gene end was trimmed by 7 bases and the J gene end by 2 bases; junction bases not matched to a gene: 13. CDR3 bases: TGCAGCGGCATTCAATTGACTAGCGGCTTCACAGATACGCAGTATTTA. Translating it yields CSGIQLTSGFTDTQYL.

This clonotype appeared many times. The gene calls are TRBV12-3 or TRBV12-4 and TRBJ2-2; D is possibly TRBD1 (6 bases). The V and J ends lost 5 bases and 1 base respectively, with 11 bases between them. The CDR3 runs 15 residues. The CDR3 region has the DNA TGTGCCAGCAGTCCGCAGACAGGGAACACCGGGGAGCTGTTTTTT. Translation: CASSPQTGNTGELFF.

The sample holds many counts of this clonotype. This chain uses TRBV2 with TRBJ2-7, with 8 positions matching TRBD2. Trimming at V came to 1 base and at J to 5 bases, leaving 7 bases not matched to a gene. Germline CDR1 reads SNHLY; CDR2 reads FYNNEI. The CDR3 runs 15 residues. CDR3 bases: TGTGCCAGCAGTGAAGGAAGGAGCGGGAGCGACGAGCAGTACTTC. Amino acid sequence: CASSEGRSGSDEQYF.

This clonotype appeared many times. The V and J genes are TRBV29-1 and TRBJ2-1, with D tentatively TRBD2 (6 bases). Germline CDR1 is SQVTM and CDR2 is ANQGSEA. The CDR3 length is 16 residues. Trimming shortened V by 4 bases and J by 2 bases, and 18 bases separated the two germline ends. The CDR3 loop is CSVAPGMTSPYNEQFF. CDR3 DNA: TGCAGCGTTGCGCCTGGAATGACTAGTCCCTACAATGAGCAGTTCTTC.

Ten or more counts support this clonotype. The gene calls are TRBV28 and TRBJ2-7, with D possibly being TRBD1 or TRBD2 (5 bases each). The V and J ends lost 4 bases and 5 bases respectively, with 12 bases between them. The CDR3 is made up of 13 amino acids. Germline V lookup: CDR1 MDHEN, CDR2 SYDVKM. The CDR3 region is CASSSPVGDEQYF. As DNA, the CDR3 is TGTGCCAGCAGTTCCCCAGTGGGGGACGAGCAGTACTTC.

This clonotype was found many times. The gene calls are TRBV6-2 or TRBV6-3 and TRBJ2-6; D is unresolved. This CDR3 is built from 17 residues. Trimming cost V 1 base and J 4 bases, with 14 bases left between them. Germline values: CDR1 MNHEY, CDR2 SVGEGT. CDR3 in amino acids: CASSYYEALRGANVLTF. The CDR3 coding sequence is TGTGCCAGCAGTTACTACGAGGCTTTGCGAGGGGCCAACGTCCTGACTTTC.

This clonotype was recorded many times. The gene calls are TRBV10-3 and TRBJ1-2; 8 nucleotides line up with TRBD1. The CDR3 contains 15 residues. Trimming cost V 1 base and J 6 bases; bases outside gene matches: 7. Germline V CDR1 and CDR2: ENHRY, SYGVKD. As DNA, the CDR3 is TGTGCCATCAGTGAGTTCGAGGGACAGGTGAATGGCTACACCTTC. This gives the protein CAISEFEGQVNGYTF.

This clonotype was detected ten times or more. V usage is TRBV20-1 and J usage is TRBJ2-7; maybe TRBD2 (6 bases). Trimming cost V 3 bases and J 3 bases, with 12 bases left between them. The V gene's germline CDR1 is DFQATT and CDR2 SNEGSKA (reference sequence). The CDR3 length is 13 residues. The CDR3 bases are TGCAGTGCTAGGCAACGGGACTTCTACGAGCAGTACTTC. Translated: CSARQRDFYEQYF.

This clonotype occurred many times. The CDR3 nucleotides read TGTGCCAGCAGCTTAGACGGGAGTAATGAGCAGTTCTTC. It codes for CASSLDGSNEQFF. This chain connects TRBV7-2 to TRBJ2-1; D might be TRBD2 (6 bases). V lost 1 base and J 7 bases, leaving 8 bases between the germline ends. The CDR3 has 13 residues. Germline values: CDR1 SGHTA, CDR2 FQGNSA.

Ten or more counts support this clonotype. This rearrangement joins TRBV27 to TRBJ2-7, with D possibly being TRBD1 or TRBD2 (5 bases each). There are 14 residues in the CDR3. CDR1 is MNHEY, CDR2 SMNVEV, per germline (reference sequence). Trimming took 5 bases from V and 1 from J, leaving 12 bases between them. This chain's CDR3 is CASSAWDGSYEQYF. The DNA of the CDR3 is TGTGCCAGCAGTGCGTGGGACGGTTCCTACGAGCAGTACTTC.

This clonotype was observed at least ten times. CDR3 in DNA: TGCGCCAGCAGCTTGGGAACTAGCGGGAGGGCCTACAATGAGCAGTTCTTC. Translation gives CASSLGTSGRAYNEQFF. The chain carries TRBV5-1 and TRBJ2-1, with 13 bases fitting TRBD2. The CDR3 length is 17 residues. The germline gives CDR1 SGHRS, CDR2 YFSETQ. After removal of 0 bases from V and 2 bases from J, the junction contained 2 bases not matched to a gene.